Listed below are T cell receptor beta chains from one sample, sequenced in a study of blood T cells in healthy people across ages. One entry per CDR3 protein, called by TCRdb with MiXCR from the 5' RACE reads. The sample holds about 1.8 million distinct CDR3 sequences; 49% are singletons and the top ten take roughly 2%. Sequencing was carried out using blood. All receptors come from a woman in her 40s in good health. CDR3s include the opening cysteine and the closing phenylalanine or tryptophan. D genes are given only for firm matches. Clone size appears in some rows only: once, few, many, or a class for an expanded clone.

CDR3aa,CDR3nt,v_gene,abundance,j_gene,d_gene
CASSGWTGTGLNIQYF,TGTGCCAGCAGCGGATGGACCGGGACAGGGCTGAACATTCAGTACTTC,TRBV5-6,few,TRBJ2-4,TRBD1
CASRRRGQGETQYF,TGTGCCAGCAGACGCCGAGGACAGGGAGAGACCCAGTACTTC,TRBV14,.,TRBJ2-5,TRBD1
CASSLQPRQPQHF,TGTGCCAGCAGCTTACAGCCGAGGCAGCCCCAGCATTTT,TRBV7-3,.,TRBJ1-5,.
CASTPTGRGSPLHF,TGTGCCAGCACCCCGACAGGACGGGGATCACCCCTCCACTTT,TRBV6-5,few,TRBJ1-6,.
CASSLTAITNSPLHF,TGTGCCAGCAGTTTGACAGCGATTACTAATTCACCCCTCCACTTT,TRBV7-2,.,TRBJ1-6,.
CASGQGSLETQYF,TGTGCCAGCGGACAGGGAAGTTTGGAGACCCAGTACTTC,TRBV7-6,few,TRBJ2-5,TRBD1
CASRANRGPGYTF,TGTGCCAGCAGAGCAAACAGGGGGCCTGGCTACACCTTC,TRBV12-3/TRBV12-4,once,TRBJ1-2,TRBD1
CASSQGGTSGETQYF,TGTGCCAGCAGCCAAGGAGGGACTAGCGGGGAGACCCAGTACTTC,TRBV3-1,.,TRBJ2-5,TRBD2
CSARARTGRETQYF,TGCAGTGCTAGAGCTAGGACAGGGCGGGAGACCCAGTACTTC,TRBV20-1,once,TRBJ2-5,TRBD1
CSAGTRANVLTF,TGCAGTGCTGGCACGCGGGCCAACGTCCTGACTTTC,TRBV20-1,.,TRBJ2-6,.
CSARDGEGGYTF,TGCAGTGCTAGAGACGGGGAGGGTGGCTACACCTTC,TRBV20-1,few,TRBJ1-2,.
CASSLEGNEQFF,TGCGCCAGCAGCTTGGAAGGGAATGAGCAGTTCTTC,TRBV5-1,many,TRBJ2-1,.
CASSVDRLQETQYF,TGTGCCAGCAGCGTCGACAGACTCCAAGAGACCCAGTACTTC,TRBV7-9,.,TRBJ2-5,.
CASSHHRDRGETQYF,TGTGCCAGCAGCCACCACCGGGACAGGGGTGAGACCCAGTACTTC,TRBV11-2,.,TRBJ2-5,TRBD1
CASSLAVQGTDTQYF,TGTGCCAGCAGCTTGGCCGTCCAGGGTACAGATACGCAGTATTTT,TRBV5-6,.,TRBJ2-3,.
CASEGGTSGQETQYF,TGTGCCAGTGAAGGCGGGACTAGCGGCCAAGAGACCCAGTACTTC,TRBV7-9,few,TRBJ2-5,TRBD2
CASSLPTGYNEQFF,TGTGCCAGCAGCCTACCGACAGGATACAATGAGCAGTTCTTC,TRBV7-2,few,TRBJ2-1,.
CASSSRGRQGGFGYTF,TGTGCCAGCAGCTCCCGGGGGCGACAGGGCGGGTTTGGCTACACCTTC,TRBV7-2,.,TRBJ1-2,TRBD1
CSARPGVLETQYF,TGCAGTGCTAGACCGGGGGTACTCGAGACCCAGTACTTC,TRBV20-1,.,TRBJ2-5,.
CASSPAAGLEETQYF,TGTGCCAGCAGCCCAGCCGCAGGGTTGGAGGAGACCCAGTACTTC,TRBV7-3,few,TRBJ2-5,.
CASSVGDRRTNEKLFF,TGTGCCAGCAGCGTGGGCGACAGGAGAACTAATGAAAAACTGTTTTTT,TRBV9,few,TRBJ1-4,.
CASSSLSGQGSLETQYF,TGTGCCAGCAGTTCCCTTTCCGGACAGGGGTCGCTAGAGACCCAGTACTTC,TRBV27,few,TRBJ2-5,TRBD1
CASSSFSQGRSGANVLTF,TGTGCCAGTAGTAGCTTTTCGCAGGGAAGGTCTGGGGCCAACGTCCTGACTTTC,TRBV19,few,TRBJ2-6,.